This entry features one TCR beta chain sequence. TCRdb reanalysed the 5' RACE reads using MiXCR and keeps one entry per CDR3 protein. The data contain hundreds of thousands of distinct CDR3 sequences, over 4% of them seen just once; the ten biggest clones take up 20% to 25%. The V and J ends lost 3 bases and 3 bases respectively, with 8 bases between them. The CDR3 spans 14 residues. Looked up from germline, CDR1 is LNHNV and CDR2 is YYDKDF (reference sequence). This sample stems from a study of T cells after yellow fever vaccination. The TCR comes from a man between 18 and 29 years old who received the YFV17D yellow fever vaccine. Source: PBMCs, taken 5 days after the yellow fever booster vaccination. The chain uses TRBV15 and TRBJ2-2; D is unclear. The CDR3 loop is CATSREVHTGELFF. The CDR3, as DNA: TGTGCCACCAGCAGGGAAGTTCACACCGGGGAGCTGTTTTTT.